The clone carrying this T cell receptor beta chain was counted ten times or more. The antigen is unknown. This sample's TCRbeta library carried unique molecular identifier barcodes. MiXCR was run by TCRdb on the PCR reads, yielding one entry per CDR3 protein. The table has approximately 190,000 distinct CDR3 sequences, roughly 6.3% seen once. In germline, CDR1 is SNHLY, CDR2 FYNNEI. CDR3 length: 13 amino acids. The ends were cut back, 4 bases at V and 2 bases at J, with 9 bases in the middle. This specimen belongs to a study of T-cell reconstitution after alpha-beta-depleted transplantation in children. Overall study results and limits: Two months or so post-transplant, alpha-beta T cells reportedly derived from several hundred expanded graft clones. Certain patients had high TCRbeta diversity at day 60, and it came from recipient T cells and thymic progenitors that survived.

The clonotype was recovered from a girl under three years old with combined immunodeficiency, due to receive a stem cell transplant. V usage is TRBV2 and J usage is TRBJ2-7; D is unclear. Sample: PBMCs, taken before TCRalphabeta/CD19-depleted stem cell transplant. The CDR3 DNA reads TGTGCCAGCAGTGGCGGAGCCACCTACGAGCAGTACTTC. It specifies CASSGGATYEQYF. The full variable domain, rest sourced from reference TRBV2 and TRBJ2-7, is EPEVTQTPSHQVTQMGQEVILRCVPISNHLYFYWYRQILGQKVEFLVSFYNNEISEKSEIFDDQFSVERPDGSNFTLKIRSTKLEDSAMYFCASSGGATYEQYFGPGTRLTVT.